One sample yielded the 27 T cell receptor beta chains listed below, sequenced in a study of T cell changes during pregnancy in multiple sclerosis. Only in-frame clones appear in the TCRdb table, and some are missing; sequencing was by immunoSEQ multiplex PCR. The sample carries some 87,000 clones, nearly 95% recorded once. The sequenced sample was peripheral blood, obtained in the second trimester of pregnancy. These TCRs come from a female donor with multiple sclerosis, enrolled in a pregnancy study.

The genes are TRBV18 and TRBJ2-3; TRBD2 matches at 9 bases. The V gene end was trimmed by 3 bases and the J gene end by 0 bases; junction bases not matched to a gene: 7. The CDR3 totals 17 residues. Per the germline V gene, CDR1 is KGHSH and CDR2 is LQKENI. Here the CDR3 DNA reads TGTGCCAGCTCACCTTTCGTAGCGGGAGATAGCACAGATACGCAGTATTTT. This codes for CASSPFVAGDSTDTQYF.

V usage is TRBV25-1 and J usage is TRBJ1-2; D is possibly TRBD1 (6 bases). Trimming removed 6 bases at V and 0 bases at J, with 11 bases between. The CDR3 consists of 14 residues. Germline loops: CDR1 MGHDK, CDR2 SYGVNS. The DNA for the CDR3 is TGTGCCAGCAGGGGACATTCAGCTAACTATGGCTACACCTTC. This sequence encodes CASRGHSANYGYTF.

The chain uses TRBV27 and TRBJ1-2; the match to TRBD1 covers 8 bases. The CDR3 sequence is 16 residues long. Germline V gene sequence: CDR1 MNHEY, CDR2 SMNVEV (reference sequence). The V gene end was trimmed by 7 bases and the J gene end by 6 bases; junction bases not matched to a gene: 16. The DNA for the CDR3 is TGTGCCAGCAAAATTTTAAAGGCAGGGGGCAAGGATGGCTACACCTTC. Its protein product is CASKILKAGGKDGYTF.

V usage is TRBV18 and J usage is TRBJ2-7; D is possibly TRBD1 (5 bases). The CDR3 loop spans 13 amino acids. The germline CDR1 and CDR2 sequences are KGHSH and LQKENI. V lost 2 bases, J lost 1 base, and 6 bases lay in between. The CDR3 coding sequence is TGTGCCAGCTCACCATCAGGGTCCTACGAGCAGTACTTC. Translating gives CASSPSGSYEQYF. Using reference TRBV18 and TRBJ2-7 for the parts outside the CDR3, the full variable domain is NAGVMQNPRHLVRRRGQEARLRCSPMKGHSHVYWYRQLPEEGLKFMVYLQKENIIDESGMPKERFSAEFPKEGPSILRIQQVVRGDSAAYFCASSPSGSYEQYFGPGTRLTVT.

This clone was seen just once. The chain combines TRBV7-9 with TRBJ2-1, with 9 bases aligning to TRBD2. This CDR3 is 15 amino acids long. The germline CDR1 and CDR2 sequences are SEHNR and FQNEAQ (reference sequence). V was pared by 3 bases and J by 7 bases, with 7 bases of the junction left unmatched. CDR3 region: CASSFALSGRNEQFF. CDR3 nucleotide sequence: TGTGCCAGCAGCTTCGCGCTCAGCGGGAGGAATGAGCAGTTCTTC.

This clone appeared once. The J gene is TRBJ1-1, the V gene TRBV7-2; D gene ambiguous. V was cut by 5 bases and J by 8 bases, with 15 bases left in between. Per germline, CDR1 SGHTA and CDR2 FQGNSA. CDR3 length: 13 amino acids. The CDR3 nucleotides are TGTGCCAGCAGCCCCCGGGATGATAGCGAAGCTTTCTTT. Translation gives CASSPRDDSEAFF.

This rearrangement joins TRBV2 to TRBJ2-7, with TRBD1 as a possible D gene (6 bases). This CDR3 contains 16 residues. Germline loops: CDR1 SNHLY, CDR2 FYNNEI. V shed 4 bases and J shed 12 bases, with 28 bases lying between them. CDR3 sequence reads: CASSGDTILVRYLVYF. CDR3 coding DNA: TGTGCCAGCAGTGGGGACACCATTCTAGTGAGGTATTTGGTGTACTTC.

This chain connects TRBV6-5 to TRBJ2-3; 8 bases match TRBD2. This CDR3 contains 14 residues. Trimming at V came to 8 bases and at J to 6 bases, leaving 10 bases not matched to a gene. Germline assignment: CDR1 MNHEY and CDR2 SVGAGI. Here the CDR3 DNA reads TGTGCCAGCGGGGGGAGCGGGGGAGGGGATACGCAGTATTTT. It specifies CASGGSGGGDTQYF.

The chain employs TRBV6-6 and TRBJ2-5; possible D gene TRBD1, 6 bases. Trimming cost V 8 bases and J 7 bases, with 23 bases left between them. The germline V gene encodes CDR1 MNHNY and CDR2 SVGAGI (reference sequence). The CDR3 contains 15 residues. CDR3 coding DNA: TGTGCCAGCGCTGGGGGCAGGGATGTACCAGGGACCCAGTACTTC. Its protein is CASAGGRDVPGTQYF.

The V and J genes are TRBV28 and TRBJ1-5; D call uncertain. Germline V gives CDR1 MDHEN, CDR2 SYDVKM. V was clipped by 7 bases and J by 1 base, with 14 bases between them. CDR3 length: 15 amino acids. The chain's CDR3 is CASTSSGQSNQPQHF. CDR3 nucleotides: TGTGCCAGCACCAGTTCAGGTCAAAGCAATCAGCCCCAGCATTTT.

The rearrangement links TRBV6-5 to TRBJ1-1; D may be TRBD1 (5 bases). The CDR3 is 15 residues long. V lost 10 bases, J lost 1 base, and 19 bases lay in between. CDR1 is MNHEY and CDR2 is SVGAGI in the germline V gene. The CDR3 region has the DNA TGTGCCACCATCAAAGGCAGAGACAGGAACACTGAAGCTTTCTTT. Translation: CATIKGRDRNTEAFF.

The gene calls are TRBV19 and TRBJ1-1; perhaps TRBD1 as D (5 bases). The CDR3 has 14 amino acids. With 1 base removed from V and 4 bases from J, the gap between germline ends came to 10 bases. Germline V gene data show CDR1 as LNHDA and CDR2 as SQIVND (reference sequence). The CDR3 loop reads CASSIAEGFTEAFF. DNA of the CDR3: TGTGCCAGTAGTATAGCGGAGGGGTTCACTGAAGCTTTCTTT. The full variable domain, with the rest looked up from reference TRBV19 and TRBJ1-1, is DGGITQSPKYLFRKEGQNVTLSCEQNLNHDAMYWYRQDPGQGLRLIYYSQIVNDFQKGDIAEGYSVSREKKESFPLTVTSAQKNPTAFYLCASSIAEGFTEAFFGQGTRLTVV.

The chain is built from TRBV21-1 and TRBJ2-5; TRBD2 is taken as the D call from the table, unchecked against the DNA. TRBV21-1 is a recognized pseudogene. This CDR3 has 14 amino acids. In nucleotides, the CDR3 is TGTGCCAGCAGCAAACAAGCGGGAATGAAGACCCAGTACTTC. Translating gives CASSKQAGMKTQYF.

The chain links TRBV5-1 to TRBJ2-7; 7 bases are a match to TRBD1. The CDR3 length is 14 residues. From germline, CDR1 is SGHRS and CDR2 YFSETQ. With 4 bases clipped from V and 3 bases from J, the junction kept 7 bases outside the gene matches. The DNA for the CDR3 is TGCGCCAGCAGCAGCCCGACAGGGAACTACGAGCAGTACTTC. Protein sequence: CASSSPTGNYEQYF.

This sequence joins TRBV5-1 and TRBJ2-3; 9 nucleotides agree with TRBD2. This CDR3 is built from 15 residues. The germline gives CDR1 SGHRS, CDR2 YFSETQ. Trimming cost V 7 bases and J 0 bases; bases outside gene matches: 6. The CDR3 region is CASGSSGVSTDTQYF. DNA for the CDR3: TGCGCCAGCGGCTCTAGCGGGGTTAGCACAGATACGCAGTATTTT.

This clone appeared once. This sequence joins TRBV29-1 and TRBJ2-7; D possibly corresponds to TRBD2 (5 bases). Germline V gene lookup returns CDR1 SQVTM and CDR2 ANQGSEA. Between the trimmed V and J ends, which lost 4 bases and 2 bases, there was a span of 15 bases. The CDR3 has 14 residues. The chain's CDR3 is CSVVWRGGTYEQYF. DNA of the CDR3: TGCAGCGTTGTTTGGAGAGGAGGCACCTACGAGCAGTACTTC.

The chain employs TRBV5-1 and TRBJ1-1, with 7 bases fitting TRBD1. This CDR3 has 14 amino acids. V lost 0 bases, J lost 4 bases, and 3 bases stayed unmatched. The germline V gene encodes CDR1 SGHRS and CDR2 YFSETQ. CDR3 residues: CASSLGQGGTEAFF. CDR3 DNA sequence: TGCGCCAGCAGCTTGGGACAGGGAGGCACTGAAGCTTTCTTT.

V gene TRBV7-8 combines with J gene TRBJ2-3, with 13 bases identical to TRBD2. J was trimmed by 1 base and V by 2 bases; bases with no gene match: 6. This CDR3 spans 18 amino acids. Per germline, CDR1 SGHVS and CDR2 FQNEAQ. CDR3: CASSLRTSGRGGTDTQYF. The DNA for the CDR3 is TGTGCCAGCAGCTTACGGACTAGCGGGAGAGGTGGCACAGATACGCAGTATTTT.

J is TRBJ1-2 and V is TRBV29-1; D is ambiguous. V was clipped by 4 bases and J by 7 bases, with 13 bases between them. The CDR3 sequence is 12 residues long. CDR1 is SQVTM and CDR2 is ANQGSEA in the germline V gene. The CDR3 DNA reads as TGCAGCGTTGTCCGGGAAACTGGTGGCTACACCTTC. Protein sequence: CSVVRETGGYTF.

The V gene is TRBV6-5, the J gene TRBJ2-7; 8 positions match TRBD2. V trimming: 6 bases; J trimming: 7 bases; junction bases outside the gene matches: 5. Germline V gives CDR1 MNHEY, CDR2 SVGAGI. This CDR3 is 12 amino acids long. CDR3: CASRDLAGEQYF. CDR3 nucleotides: TGTGCCAGCAGAGATTTAGCGGGAGAGCAGTACTTC.

CDR3 sequence reads: CASSWDRGDYGYTF. Written as DNA, the CDR3 is TGTGCCAGCAGCTGGGACAGGGGAGACTATGGCTACACCTTC. The gene calls are TRBV7-8 and TRBJ1-2, with 10 bases matching TRBD1. V was clipped by 4 bases and J by 3 bases; unmatched bases: 2. Germline V gene lookup returns CDR1 SGHVS and CDR2 FQNEAQ. This CDR3 spans 14 amino acids.

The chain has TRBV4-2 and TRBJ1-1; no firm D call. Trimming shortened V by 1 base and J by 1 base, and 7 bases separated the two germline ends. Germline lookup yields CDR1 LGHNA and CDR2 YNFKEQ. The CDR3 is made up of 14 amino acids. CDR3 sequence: CASSQGRGNTEAFF. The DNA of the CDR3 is TGTGCCAGCAGCCAAGGTCGGGGGAACACTGAAGCTTTCTTT.

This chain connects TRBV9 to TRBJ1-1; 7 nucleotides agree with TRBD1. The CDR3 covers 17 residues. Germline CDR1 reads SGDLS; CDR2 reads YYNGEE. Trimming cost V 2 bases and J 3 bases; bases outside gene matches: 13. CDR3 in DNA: TGTGCCAGCAGCGTTTTTCTAAGTGGGGGGACAGACACTGAAGCTTTCTTT. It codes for CASSVFLSGGTDTEAFF.

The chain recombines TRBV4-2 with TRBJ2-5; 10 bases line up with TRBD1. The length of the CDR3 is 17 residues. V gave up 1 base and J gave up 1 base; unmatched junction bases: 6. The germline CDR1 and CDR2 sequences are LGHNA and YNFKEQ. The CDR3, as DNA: TGTGCCAGCAGCCAAGCTATAGGGGACAGGGGCCAAGAGACCCAGTACTTC. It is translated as CASSQAIGDRGQETQYF.

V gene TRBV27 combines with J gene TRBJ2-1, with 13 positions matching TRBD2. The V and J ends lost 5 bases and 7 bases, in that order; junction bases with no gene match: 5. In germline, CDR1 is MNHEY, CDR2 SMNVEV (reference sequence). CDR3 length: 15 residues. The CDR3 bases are TGTGCCAGCAGTCCCTTACTAGCGGGAGGGAATGAGCAGTTCTTC. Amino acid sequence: CASSPLLAGGNEQFF.

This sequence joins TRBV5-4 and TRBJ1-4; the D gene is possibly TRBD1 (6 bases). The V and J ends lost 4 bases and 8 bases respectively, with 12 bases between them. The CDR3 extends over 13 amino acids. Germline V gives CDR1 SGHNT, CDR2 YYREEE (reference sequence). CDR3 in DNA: TGTGCCAGCAGCCATCGGGACAACGAAAAACTGTTTTTT. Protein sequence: CASSHRDNEKLFF. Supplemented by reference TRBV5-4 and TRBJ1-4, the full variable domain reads ETGVTQSPTHLIKTRGQQVTLRCSSQSGHNTVSWYQQALGQGPQFIFQYYREEENGRGNFPPRFSGLQFPNYSSELNVNALELDDSALYLCASSHRDNEKLFFGSGTQLSVL.

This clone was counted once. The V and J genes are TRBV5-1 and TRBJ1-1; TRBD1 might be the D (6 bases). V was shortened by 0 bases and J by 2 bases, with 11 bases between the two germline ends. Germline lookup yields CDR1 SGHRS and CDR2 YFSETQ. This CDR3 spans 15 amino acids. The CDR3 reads CASSLARGINTEAFF. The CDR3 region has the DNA TGCGCCAGCAGCTTGGCCAGGGGTATCAACACTGAAGCTTTCTTT.